Shown below are 11 T cell receptor beta chains from a single sample sequenced in a study of regulatory T cells in long-lasting Graves disease. The time point is: newly diagnosed GD, antithyroid drugs for less than 3 months. The TCR library was made from RNA extracted from PBMCs. The TCR beta library used iRepertoire HTBI primers with Arm-PCR amplification of CDR3. TCRdb reanalysed the multiplex PCR reads using MiXCR and keeps one entry per CDR3 protein. The sample shows about 520,000 distinct CDR3 sequences, around 11% of them seen only once. These data also featured in a second study, about T cells in Graves' hyperthyroidism and ophthalmopathy.

The sequencing here drew on peripheral blood mononuclear cells (PBMCs), taken at new diagnosis, from a patient treated with antithyroid drugs. The source is a woman aged 25 to 45 with Graves disease.

In this sample, this clonotype turned up many times. The V gene is TRBV11-2, the J gene TRBJ1-1; 7 nucleotides agree with TRBD1. The CDR3 sequence is 16 residues long. Germline lookup yields CDR1 SGHAT and CDR2 FQNNGV. With V trimmed by 0 bases and J by 0 bases, 4 bases remained unmatched. CDR3 in DNA: TGTGCCAGCAGCTTAGACTCGACAGGGTTGAACACTGAAGCTTTCTTT. Translated: CASSLDSTGLNTEAFF.

At least ten counts were recorded for this clonotype. J is TRBJ1-5 and V is TRBV28; D perhaps matches TRBD1 (5 bases). The V and J ends lost 4 bases and 4 bases respectively, with 11 bases between them. CDR1 MDHEN and CDR2 SYDVKM come from the germline V gene. The CDR3 sequence is 14 residues long. In DNA form, the CDR3 reads TGTGCCAGCAGTTCCGGGACGGTTAATCAGCCCCAGCATTTT. Encoded protein: CASSSGTVNQPQHF.

This clonotype was counted many times. The chain uses TRBV9 and TRBJ1-4; perhaps TRBD1 as D (6 bases). CDR1 is SGDLS, CDR2 YYNGEE, per germline. Trimming removed 0 bases at V and 8 bases at J, with 17 bases between. CDR3 size: 16 residues. The CDR3 DNA reads as TGTGCCAGCAGCGTAGGAGTCGGGGGGGCAAGGGAAAAACTGTTTTTT. Protein product: CASSVGVGGAREKLFF. The whole variable domain, remainder taken from reference TRBV9 and TRBJ1-4, is DSGVTQTPKHLITATGQRVTLRCSPRSGDLSVYWYQQSLDQGLQFLIQYYNGEERAKGNILERFSAQQFPDLHSELNLSSLELGDSALYFCASSVGVGGAREKLFFGSGTQLSVL.

This clonotype was counted between two and nine times. J is TRBJ2-1 and V is TRBV20-1; 16 bases are a match to TRBD2. CDR3 length: 15 amino acids. Germline CDR1 reads DFQATT; CDR2 reads SNEGSKA (reference sequence). Germline trimming cut 4 bases from V and 5 bases from J; bases unmatched to any gene: 2. The CDR3 DNA is TGCAGTGCTAAGGGACTAGCGGGAGGGAACAATGAGCAGTTCTTC. This codes for CSAKGLAGGNNEQFF.

The chain couples TRBV15 to TRBJ1-2; perhaps TRBD1 as D (6 bases). V shed 0 bases and J shed 6 bases, with 14 bases lying between them. Germline lookup yields CDR1 LNHNV and CDR2 YYDKDF (reference sequence). The CDR3 is 15 amino acids. As DNA, the CDR3 is TGTGCCACCAGCAGAGATAGAGGGGGGGCTCATGGCTACACCTTC. This gives the protein CATSRDRGGAHGYTF.

This clonotype has a handful of counts. The chain combines TRBV7-9 with TRBJ2-1; D is unclear. V was shortened by 8 bases and J by 5 bases, with 22 bases between the two germline ends. Per germline, CDR1 SEHNR and CDR2 FQNEAQ (reference sequence). There are 16 residues in the CDR3. CDR3 nucleotide sequence: TGTGCCAGCCGAGACGTTTTCTCAAAGGACGACAATGAGCAGTTCTTC. Residues: CASRDVFSKDDNEQFF.

This clonotype occurred many times. This chain connects TRBV9 to TRBJ2-5; D is ambiguous. This CDR3 is 13 amino acids long. CDR1 and CDR2 from the germline V gene are SGDLS and YYNGEE. The V gene lost 4 bases and the J gene lost 0 bases, with 7 bases spanning the gap. The CDR3 coding sequence is TGTGCCAGCAGCTCCCCTTACCAAGAGACCCAGTACTTC. This translates into CASSSPYQETQYF.

Many counts were recorded for this clonotype. The junction departs from the called germline gene at one end, perhaps through a read error. CDR3 in amino acids: CASSFGNNYNEQFF. The DNA for the CDR3 is TGTGCCAGCAGCTTTGGTAACAATTACAATGAGCAGTTCTTC. This chain connects TRBV5-1 to TRBJ2-1, with no clear D. Germline CDR1 is SGHRS and CDR2 is YFSETQ. The length of the CDR3 is 14 residues. The variable domain in full, with the rest retrieved from reference TRBV5-1 and TRBJ2-1, is KAGVTQTPRYLIKTRGQQVTLSCSPISGHRSVSWYQQTPGQGLQFLFEYFSETQRNKGNFPGRFSGRQFSNSRSEMNVSTLELGDSALYLCASSFGNNYNEQFFGPGTRLTVL.

This clonotype appeared many times. The V gene is TRBV7-9, the J gene TRBJ2-2, with 7 nucleotides matching TRBD1. Germline V gives CDR1 SEHNR, CDR2 FQNEAQ (reference sequence). V shed 5 bases, J shed 3 bases, and the junction held 6 bases outside the gene matches. The CDR3 has 15 amino acids. CDR3 in DNA: TGTGCCAGCAGCCTCTTACAGGGGTACACCGGGGAGCTGTTTTTT. It yields the protein CASSLLQGYTGELFF.

Ten or more counts support this clonotype. The chain links TRBV2 to TRBJ2-1; D may be TRBD2 (6 bases). The V end was cut by 6 bases, the J end by 0 bases, with 15 bases between. Germline CDR1 is SNHLY and CDR2 is FYNNEI. This CDR3 has 16 residues. Here the CDR3 reads CASSETGLTSYNEQFF. DNA of the CDR3: TGTGCCAGCAGCGAAACGGGACTCACCTCCTACAATGAGCAGTTCTTC.

This clonotype was seen ten or more times. This chain links TRBV27 with TRBJ2-2; 12 nucleotides match TRBD2. This CDR3 is built from 23 residues. Per germline, CDR1 MNHEY and CDR2 SMNVEV (reference sequence). V lost 5 bases to trimming and J lost 7 bases; unmatched junction nucleotides: 29. This CDR3 reads CASSPLQRPLAGGGPDEHGELFF. The CDR3 DNA reads as TGTGCCAGCAGTCCCCTCCAACGACCACTAGCGGGAGGAGGTCCCGACGAGCACGGGGAGCTGTTTTTT.